One and the same sample provided the 28 T cell receptor beta chains below, sequenced in a study of shared clonotypes between healthy human individuals. Clones were read by immunoSEQ multiplex PCR, and TCRdb kept only the in-frame ones, dropping some. The sample includes 2 million to 3 million clones, 90% to 95% of them seen just once. Specimen: naive CD4+ T cells from PBMCs. Specified subset: CD45RA+ positively selected. These receptors came from a man aged 18 to 30 in good health. Some clones in this sample may be carry-over from other donors' samples.

The chain joins TRBV28 to TRBJ1-2; D gene unclear. Between the trimmed V and J ends, which lost 3 bases and 3 bases, there was a span of 14 bases. This CDR3 is 15 amino acids long. Germline V gene sequence: CDR1 MDHEN, CDR2 SYDVKM. CDR3 nucleotides: TGTGCCAGCAGTTTTAATGTCAGAGAACACTATGGCTACACCTTC. Encoded protein: CASSFNVREHYGYTF.

This sequence joins TRBV11-2 and TRBJ2-5; D unresolved. V shed 5 bases and J shed 1 base, with 8 bases lying between them. From germline, CDR1 is SGHAT and CDR2 FQNNGV. The CDR3 is made up of 13 amino acids. Here the CDR3 reads CASSPLIQETQYF. The CDR3 coding sequence is TGTGCCAGCAGCCCCCTTATCCAAGAGACCCAGTACTTC. The complete variable domain, with remaining parts taken from reference TRBV11-2 and TRBJ2-5, reads EAGVAQSPRYKIIEKRQSVAFWCNPISGHATLYWYQQILGQGPKLLIQFQNNGVVDDSQLPKDRFSAERLKGVDSTLKIQPAKLEDSAVYLCASSPLIQETQYFGPGTRLLVL.

The chain joins TRBV5-4 to TRBJ1-2; D possibly corresponds to TRBD1 (6 bases). V was clipped by 2 bases and J by 8 bases, with 10 bases between them. Germline CDR1 reads SGHNT; CDR2 reads YYREEE (reference sequence). The CDR3 consists of 12 residues. The CDR3 sequence: CASSFPGEGYTF. CDR3 DNA: TGTGCCAGCAGCTTCCCAGGGGAGGGCTACACCTTC.

The V call is TRBV20-1, the J call TRBJ2-1; D gene unclear. Deletions cut 5 bases from V and 6 bases from J, with 8 bases between. There are 11 residues in the CDR3. Germline lookup yields CDR1 DFQATT and CDR2 SNEGSKA (reference sequence). CDR3 region: CSAPNPNEQFF. CDR3 nucleotide sequence: TGCAGTGCTCCAAATCCCAATGAGCAGTTCTTC.

This clone was seen just once. In DNA form, the CDR3 reads TGTGCCAGCAGGGCGAAAGGCACAGATACGCAGTATTTT. Residues: CASRAKGTDTQYF. This chain connects TRBV5-8 to TRBJ2-3; D unresolved. The CDR3 sequence is 13 residues long. Germline V CDR1 and CDR2: SGHTS, YDEGEE. V gave up 5 bases and J gave up 1 base, with 8 bases separating them. The full variable domain, its missing parts supplied by reference TRBV5-8 and TRBJ2-3, is EAGVTQSPTHLIKTRGQQATLRCSPISGHTSVYWYQQALGLGLQFLLWYDEGEERNRGNFPPRFSGRQFPNYSSELNVNALELEDSALYLCASRAKGTDTQYFGPGTRLTVL.

This chain uses TRBV30 with TRBJ1-5, with D unresolved. There are 15 residues in the CDR3. With 0 bases removed from V and 3 bases from J, the gap between germline ends came to 12 bases. CDR1 and CDR2 from the germline V gene are GTSNPN and SVGIG (reference sequence). The CDR3: CAWSVRWGNNQPQHF. The CDR3, as DNA: TGTGCCTGGAGTGTACGCTGGGGTAACAATCAGCCCCAGCATTTT.

J is TRBJ2-3 and V is TRBV2; 8 nucleotides line up with TRBD2. The CDR3 is 15 amino acids. The ends lost 6 bases at V and 6 bases at J; junction bases unmatched: 11. Germline CDR1 reads SNHLY; CDR2 reads FYNNEI. The CDR3 coding sequence is TGTGCCAGCAGACCTGGGACTAGGTCCGGGGATACGCAGTATTTT. Translated: CASRPGTRSGDTQYF.

The rearrangement links TRBV12-5 to TRBJ2-7; D ambiguous. Trimming removed 6 bases from V and 5 bases from J, with 11 bases in between. This CDR3 is built from 12 residues. Germline V CDR1 and CDR2: LGHNT, FRNRAP. CDR3 coding DNA: TGTGCTAGTGGCCCCCCCACCCACGAGCAGTACTTC. As protein: CASGPPTHEQYF.

J is TRBJ1-3 and V is TRBV28; D may be TRBD1 (5 bases). The germline V gene has CDR1 MDHEN and CDR2 SYDVKM. V was trimmed by 3 bases and J by 4 bases, leaving 10 bases between them. CDR3 size: 14 residues. The DNA for the CDR3 is TGTGCCAGCAGTTTGGGGGATTCAGGAAACACCATATATTTT. It translates to CASSLGDSGNTIYF.

As concerns this clone: The sample holds other DNA sequences that translate to the same CDR3. The chain employs TRBV6-1 and TRBJ2-2; 11 positions match TRBD2. Germline V lookup: CDR1 MNHNS, CDR2 SASEGT. This CDR3 has 14 amino acids. J lost 5 bases, V lost 4 bases, and 0 bases had no gene match. As DNA, the CDR3 is TGTGCCAGCAGTGGACTAGCGGGAACCGGGGAGCTGTTTTTT. Its translation: CASSGLAGTGELFF.

The J gene is TRBJ2-1, the V gene TRBV5-4; D gene ambiguous. Germline assignment: CDR1 SGHNT and CDR2 YYREEE (reference sequence). CDR3 length equals 16 residues. The V end was cut by 0 bases, the J end by 2 bases, with 12 bases between. CDR3 DNA: TGTGCCAGCAGCTTGGAGCTAGGTTACACCTACAATGAGCAGTTCTTC. It codes for CASSLELGYTYNEQFF.

The V and J genes are TRBV5-1 and TRBJ2-7; tentatively, D is TRBD1 (6 bases). This CDR3 region has 11 residues. Trimming shortened V by 6 bases and J by 5 bases, and 9 bases separated the two germline ends. In germline, CDR1 is SGHRS, CDR2 YFSETQ. The CDR3 coding sequence is TGCGCCAGCACAGGGGACCACGAGCAGTACTTC. It is translated as CASTGDHEQYF.

V gene TRBV9 combines with J gene TRBJ2-1; 11 nucleotides match TRBD2. V was pared by 4 bases and J by 2 bases, with 8 bases of the junction left unmatched. In germline, CDR1 is SGDLS, CDR2 YYNGEE. CDR3 size: 17 residues. CDR3 nucleotide sequence: TGTGCCAGCAGCAGAACTAGCGGGAGTTTGCCCTACAATGAGCAGTTCTTC. Its protein is CASSRTSGSLPYNEQFF.

The V and J genes are TRBV18 and TRBJ1-2; 11 bases map to TRBD1. The CDR3 covers 15 residues. V lost 2 bases to trimming and J lost 7 bases; unmatched junction nucleotides: 6. Germline assignment: CDR1 KGHSH and CDR2 LQKENI. This chain's CDR3 is CASSPGGQGVSGYTF. In DNA form, the CDR3 reads TGTGCCAGCTCACCAGGGGGACAGGGGGTCAGTGGCTACACCTTC.

The genes are TRBV2 and TRBJ1-5; 9 bases are shared with TRBD1. Trimming took 4 bases from V and 7 from J; bases not matched to a gene: 8. The CDR3 covers 15 residues. CDR1 is SNHLY, CDR2 FYNNEI, per germline. DNA of the CDR3: TGTGCCAGCAGTGCCACAGGGGGCGAACGACAGCCCCAGCATTTT. This codes for CASSATGGERQPQHF.

This clone appeared a single time. The chain is built from TRBV7-9 and TRBJ2-3; D is ambiguous. The CDR3 covers 12 residues. The V gene's germline CDR1 is SEHNR and CDR2 FQNEAQ (reference sequence). V shed 5 bases and J shed 4 bases, with 7 bases lying between them. The CDR3 coding sequence is TGTGCCAGCAGCCTACTGCCAGATACGCAGTATTTT. Translation gives CASSLLPDTQYF.

The chain is built from TRBV13 and TRBJ2-4; 7 nucleotides align to TRBD1. Trimming took 5 bases from V and 8 from J; bases not matched to a gene: 9. Germline V gene lookup returns CDR1 PRHDT and CDR2 FYEKMQ (reference sequence). The CDR3 has 14 residues. The CDR3 bases are TGTGCCAGCAGCACAAGACAGGGTCAGGACATTCAGTACTTC. The encoded protein is CASSTRQGQDIQYF.

The chain couples TRBV10-3 to TRBJ2-3; D possibly uses TRBD1 or TRBD2 (5 bases each). CDR3 length: 15 amino acids. CDR1 is ENHRY, CDR2 SYGVKD, per germline. The germline V and J ends were trimmed by 0 bases and 2 bases, with 9 bases remaining between them. The CDR3 DNA follows: TGTGCCATCAGTGAGTCGGTGGGGACCACAGATACGCAGTATTTT. Translation: CAISESVGTTDTQYF.

The chain joins TRBV4-1 to TRBJ2-7, with D hard to call. CDR3 length: 14 amino acids. Germline V gives CDR1 MGHRA, CDR2 YSYEKL. V lost 0 bases, J lost 6 bases, and 12 bases lay in between. Written as DNA, the CDR3 is TGCGCCAGCAGCCAAGAGGCCAGAATCACCGAGCAGTACTTC. As protein: CASSQEARITEQYF.

This clone was observed a single time. V gene TRBV2 combines with J gene TRBJ1-1; no definite D call. The CDR3 is 14 residues long. Germline CDR1 reads SNHLY; CDR2 reads FYNNEI. V was cut by 5 bases and J by 6 bases, with 16 bases left in between. CDR3 sequence reads: CASSLENSTPEAFF. CDR3 bases: TGTGCCAGCAGTTTAGAGAACAGTACCCCTGAAGCTTTCTTT.

On this clone: The sample holds other DNA sequences that translate to the same CDR3. The chain uses TRBV6-6 and TRBJ1-1, with D possibly matching TRBD1 (6 bases). In germline, CDR1 is MNHNY, CDR2 SVGAGI (reference sequence). The CDR3 is 13 residues long. The V end was cut by 5 bases, the J end by 1 base, with 8 bases between. CDR3 DNA: TGTGCCAGCAGTCCCAGGGGGAACACTGAAGCTTTCTTT. Amino acids: CASSPRGNTEAFF.

The V and J genes are TRBV28 and TRBJ2-1; D may be TRBD1 or TRBD2 (6 bases each). The ends were cut back, 6 bases at V and 8 bases at J, with 17 bases in the middle. Germline CDR1 MDHEN, CDR2 SYDVKM. The CDR3 is 14 residues long. The CDR3 coding sequence is TGTGCCAGCAGCCTTGGGGGGCTCGGCTATGAGCAGTTCTTC. This translates into CASSLGGLGYEQFF.

The J gene is TRBJ2-5, the V gene TRBV2, with 9 bases that match TRBD1. The CDR3 is made up of 13 amino acids. Per germline, CDR1 SNHLY and CDR2 FYNNEI. J lost 4 bases, V lost 7 bases, and 4 bases had no gene match. CDR3 DNA sequence: TGTGCCAGCATACGACAGGGGGGAGAGACCCAGTACTTC. Its translation: CASIRQGGETQYF.

This chain connects TRBV18 to TRBJ2-7; D possibly matches TRBD1 or TRBD2 (5 bases each). V was shortened by 4 bases and J by 3 bases, with 10 bases between the two germline ends. Germline CDR1 reads KGHSH; CDR2 reads LQKENI. The CDR3 sequence is 13 residues long. The CDR3, as DNA: TGTGCCAGCTCACGGGACGGAGACTACGAGCAGTACTTC. Protein sequence: CASSRDGDYEQYF.

The CDR3, as DNA: TGTGCCAGCAGTCCCTTAGCGGGAGGCCATCGGGGTGAGCAGTTCTTC. It is translated as CASSPLAGGHRGEQFF. This chain links TRBV27 with TRBJ2-1; TRBD2 matches 10 bases. The CDR3 spans 16 residues. Unmatched junction bases numbered 13, after V lost 5 bases and J lost 9 bases. Germline V gives CDR1 MNHEY, CDR2 SMNVEV (reference sequence).

V usage is TRBV19 and J usage is TRBJ2-7; 8 positions agree with TRBD2. CDR1 is LNHDA and CDR2 is SQIVND in the germline V gene (reference sequence). Germline trimming cut 8 bases from V and 5 bases from J; bases unmatched to any gene: 14. The CDR3 has 15 amino acids. Here the CDR3 DNA reads TGTGCCAGTTCCCCCCCTGGCGGGAGGTTCCACGAGCAGTACTTC. It is translated as CASSPPGGRFHEQYF.

The J gene is TRBJ2-7, the V gene TRBV19, with 8 bases lining up with TRBD1. Trimming took 7 bases from V and 2 from J; bases not matched to a gene: 13. Germline V gene sequence: CDR1 LNHDA, CDR2 SQIVND (reference sequence). The CDR3 has 16 residues. CDR3 sequence reads: CASNGPGTGKPYEQYF. Here the CDR3 DNA reads TGTGCCAGTAACGGACCCGGGACAGGTAAACCCTACGAGCAGTACTTC.

The chain joins TRBV10-3 to TRBJ2-1; 12 positions match TRBD2. The CDR3 length is 13 residues. V was clipped by 8 bases and J by 9 bases; unmatched bases: 5. Per the germline V gene, CDR1 is ENHRY and CDR2 is SYGVKD. CDR3 DNA sequence: TGTGCCATCCGGACTAGCGGGAAATTTGAGCAGTTCTTC. Protein sequence: CAIRTSGKFEQFF.